A selection of T cell receptor beta chains follows, all from one sample in a study of T-cell memory formation after mild COVID-19. TCRdb passed the 5' RACE reads through MiXCR, listing each CDR3 protein once. The sample consists of around 340,000 distinct CDR3 sequences, over 10% of them appearing once. What was sequenced was PBMCs or a T cell subset sorted from them (not recorded which). All receptors come from a man younger than 35 who had mild COVID-19 (a few samples of this study predate the infection). Cell type and time point are not known. The CDR3 runs from the conserved cysteine through the conserved F or W. The D gene is left open where the match is weak. For some rows the clone size is stated as once, few or many, or as a class when expanded; others skip it.

d_call: .
j_call: TRBJ2-7
v_call: TRBV5-1
clone_size: few
cdr3_nt: TGCGCCAGCAGCATGAGACCTTCACGATACGAGCAGTACTTC
cdr3_aa: CASSMRPSRYEQYF

d_call: TRBD2
j_call: TRBJ2-7
v_call: TRBV15
clone_size: .
cdr3_nt: TGTGCCACCAGCAGAGAAGCGGGGACCCCCTACGAGCAGTACTTC
cdr3_aa: CATSREAGTPYEQYF

d_call: .
j_call: TRBJ1-5
v_call: TRBV7-6
clone_size: few
cdr3_nt: TGTGCCAGCAGCTTATCTCAGAACGGTCAGCCCCAGCATTTT
cdr3_aa: CASSLSQNGQPQHF

d_call: .
j_call: TRBJ1-2
v_call: TRBV10-2
clone_size: few
cdr3_nt: TGCGCCAGCAGTAGCCGGTCACAGGGCTCTAACTATGGCTACACCTTC
cdr3_aa: CASSSRSQGSNYGYTF

d_call: .
j_call: TRBJ1-5
v_call: TRBV12-3/TRBV12-4
clone_size: few
cdr3_nt: TGTGCCACGACAAGGGACATCAACAATCAGCCCCAGCATTTT
cdr3_aa: CATTRDINNQPQHF

d_call: TRBD2
j_call: TRBJ2-4
v_call: TRBV6-5
clone_size: .
cdr3_nt: TGTGCCAGCAGTTACTCCGGGACTAGCGGGGGTGGGAACATTCAGTACTTC
cdr3_aa: CASSYSGTSGGGNIQYF

d_call: TRBD2
j_call: TRBJ2-5
v_call: TRBV7-2
clone_size: .
cdr3_nt: TGTGCCAGCAGCTACCCTAAGACTAGCGGGGGGGCCCAAGAGACCCAGTACTTC
cdr3_aa: CASSYPKTSGGAQETQYF

d_call: .
j_call: TRBJ2-1
v_call: TRBV5-1
clone_size: few
cdr3_nt: TGCGCCAGCAGCTTGGCCGGGCCGGGTATGAATGAGCAGTTCTTC
cdr3_aa: CASSLAGPGMNEQFF

d_call: .
j_call: TRBJ2-3
v_call: TRBV12-3/TRBV12-4
clone_size: many
cdr3_nt: TGTGCCAGCAGCCCAACATCATGGGGCACAGATACGCAGTATTTT
cdr3_aa: CASSPTSWGTDTQYF

d_call: .
j_call: TRBJ1-1
v_call: TRBV7-2
clone_size: few
cdr3_nt: TGTGCCAGCAGCTTACAGGTTTTGAACACTGAAGCTTTCTTT
cdr3_aa: CASSLQVLNTEAFF

d_call: .
j_call: TRBJ2-5
v_call: TRBV3-1
clone_size: .
cdr3_nt: TGTGCCAGCAGCCAAGTGTTGGGAGAGACCCAGTACTTC
cdr3_aa: CASSQVLGETQYF

d_call: .
j_call: TRBJ1-4
v_call: TRBV7-2
clone_size: few
cdr3_nt: TGTGCCAGCAGATTAGGGTACTTAACTAATGAAAAACTGTTTTTT
cdr3_aa: CASRLGYLTNEKLFF

d_call: .
j_call: TRBJ1-5
v_call: TRBV6-5
clone_size: few
cdr3_nt: TGTGCCAGCAGCTACGGCGGGCCTTATAGCAATCAGCCCCAGCATTTT
cdr3_aa: CASSYGGPYSNQPQHF

d_call: .
j_call: TRBJ2-2
v_call: TRBV7-8
clone_size: .
cdr3_nt: TGTGCCAGCAAGGGGAGGACAGACAACACCGGGGAGCTGTTTTTT
cdr3_aa: CASKGRTDNTGELFF

d_call: TRBD2
j_call: TRBJ2-3
v_call: TRBV5-4
clone_size: few
cdr3_nt: TGTGCCAGCAGCCCGACTAAGCGGGGGCTCACAGATACGCAGTATTTT
cdr3_aa: CASSPTKRGLTDTQYF

d_call: .
j_call: TRBJ1-3
v_call: TRBV7-9
clone_size: few
cdr3_nt: TGTGCCAGCAGCTTAGAACGGGCCCTTTGGTCCGGAAACACCATATATTTT
cdr3_aa: CASSLERALWSGNTIYF

d_call: .
j_call: TRBJ2-1
v_call: TRBV24-1
clone_size: many
cdr3_nt: TGTGCCACCAGTGATTTGAACGGCAATGAGCAGTTCTTC
cdr3_aa: CATSDLNGNEQFF

d_call: .
j_call: TRBJ1-5
v_call: TRBV12-3/TRBV12-4
clone_size: few
cdr3_nt: TGTGCCAGCAGTTTGGGGGGATCGGATCAGCCCCAGCATTTT
cdr3_aa: CASSLGGSDQPQHF

d_call: TRBD2
j_call: TRBJ2-3
v_call: TRBV10-3
clone_size: few
cdr3_nt: TGTGCCGCCGGACTAGCGGGCGCCTCAGATACGCAGTATTTT
cdr3_aa: CAAGLAGASDTQYF

d_call: .
j_call: TRBJ1-1
v_call: TRBV14
clone_size: .
cdr3_nt: TGTGCCAGCAGCCTGGGGCCTAGGACTGAAGCTTTCTTT
cdr3_aa: CASSLGPRTEAFF

d_call: .
j_call: TRBJ2-3
v_call: TRBV5-6
clone_size: .
cdr3_nt: TGTGCCAGCAGGCCGAGGGGCACAGATACGCAGTATTTT
cdr3_aa: CASRPRGTDTQYF

d_call: .
j_call: TRBJ2-3
v_call: TRBV24-1
clone_size: .
cdr3_nt: TGTGCCACCAGCGGTATGCCGGGACGAACGACAGATACGCAGTATTTT
cdr3_aa: CATSGMPGRTTDTQYF

d_call: .
j_call: TRBJ2-7
v_call: TRBV5-6
clone_size: few
cdr3_nt: TGTGCCAGCAGCTTGGTTGGGGCAGAAACCTACGAGCAGTACTTC
cdr3_aa: CASSLVGAETYEQYF

d_call: .
j_call: TRBJ2-1
v_call: TRBV4-2
clone_size: .
cdr3_nt: TGTGCCAGCAGCCAAGATTTTAACAATGAGCAGTTCTTC
cdr3_aa: CASSQDFNNEQFF

d_call: .
j_call: TRBJ1-6
v_call: TRBV4-1
clone_size: many
cdr3_nt: TGCGCCAGCAGCCAAGTGGCGAATTCACCCCTCCACTTT
cdr3_aa: CASSQVANSPLHF

d_call: .
j_call: TRBJ1-6
v_call: TRBV7-2
clone_size: many
cdr3_nt: TGTGCCAGCAGCTTAGGGGGGACATATAACTCACCCCTCCACTTT
cdr3_aa: CASSLGGTYNSPLHF

d_call: .
j_call: TRBJ2-1
v_call: TRBV4-1
clone_size: few
cdr3_nt: TGCGCCAGCAGCCATTATGATATCAGGAGCTCCTACAATGAGCAGTTCTTC
cdr3_aa: CASSHYDIRSSYNEQFF

d_call: TRBD1
j_call: TRBJ1-2
v_call: TRBV4-1
clone_size: .
cdr3_nt: TGCGCCAGCAGCCAAGATCCGGGTGACAGGGGAAGGGACGGCTACACCTTC
cdr3_aa: CASSQDPGDRGRDGYTF